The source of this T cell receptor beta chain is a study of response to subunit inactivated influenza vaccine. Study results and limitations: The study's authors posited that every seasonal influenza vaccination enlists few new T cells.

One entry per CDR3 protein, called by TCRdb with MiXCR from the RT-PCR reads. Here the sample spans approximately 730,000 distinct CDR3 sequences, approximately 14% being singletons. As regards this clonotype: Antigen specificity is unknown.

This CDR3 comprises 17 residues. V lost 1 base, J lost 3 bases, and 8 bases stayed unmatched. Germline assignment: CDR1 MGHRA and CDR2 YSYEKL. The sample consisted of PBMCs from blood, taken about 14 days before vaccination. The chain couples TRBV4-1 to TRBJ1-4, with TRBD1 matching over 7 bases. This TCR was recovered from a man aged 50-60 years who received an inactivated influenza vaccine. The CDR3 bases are TGCGCCAGCAGCCAAGGAGGGGGCTACCTCCCTAATGAAAAACTGTTTTTT. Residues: CASSQGGGYLPNEKLFF.